One and the same sample provided the 23 T cell receptor beta chains below, sequenced in a study of T cells in Graves' hyperthyroidism and ophthalmopathy. The source material, RNA transcripts, was used to amplify TCR beta CDR3 regions. First-round RT-PCR of the TCR CDR3 relied on the HTBI primer set. TCRdb processed the multiplex PCR reads anew with MiXCR; each CDR3 protein has one entry. The profile shows around 420,000 distinct CDR3 sequences, about a sixth of them singletons. The specimen sequenced was blood. All receptors derive from a woman aged 18-35 years with Graves' hyperthyroidism.

This clonotype was detected many times. The V and J genes are TRBV5-8 and TRBJ2-7; D is perhaps TRBD1 or TRBD2 (5 bases each). Between the trimmed V and J ends, which lost 1 base and 1 base, there was a span of 12 bases. CDR1 and CDR2 from the germline V gene are SGHTS and YDEGEE. The CDR3 spans 15 residues. The CDR3 DNA reads as TGTGCCAGCAGCTTGTACCGGGGACCTTCCTACGAGCAGTACTTC. This encodes CASSLYRGPSYEQYF.

The chain is built from TRBV28 and TRBJ1-1; TRBD1 matches 9 bases. The V gene's germline CDR1 is MDHEN and CDR2 SYDVKM. Trimming removed 4 bases from V and 0 bases from J; junction bases left unmatched: 3. This CDR3 contains 15 residues. The CDR3 DNA is TGTGCCAGCAGTTCCGGACAGGGGATGAACACTGAAGCTTTCTTT. Residues: CASSSGQGMNTEAFF.

This clonotype was counted many times. The genes are TRBV12-3 or TRBV12-4 and TRBJ2-1, with TRBD2 matching 7 bases. V lost 1 base and J lost 6; bases outside the gene matches: 6. This CDR3 is 15 amino acids long. CDR3 loop: CASSLEAGRANEQFF. CDR3 sequence (DNA): TGTGCCAGCAGTTTAGAGGCAGGGAGGGCCAATGAGCAGTTCTTC.

The genes are TRBV20-1 and TRBJ2-7; 10 nucleotides agree with TRBD1. CDR3 length: 14 amino acids. CDR1 DFQATT and CDR2 SNEGSKA come from the germline V gene (reference sequence). Trimming removed 3 bases from V and 3 bases from J; junction bases left unmatched: 5. The CDR3 loop is CSARGGQGIYEQYF. For the CDR3, the DNA is TGCAGTGCTAGGGGGGGACAGGGGATCTACGAGCAGTACTTC.

This clonotype has a count of ten or more. The chain employs TRBV20-1 and TRBJ1-2; TRBD1 agrees at 12 bases. Germline-derived CDR1 and CDR2 are DFQATT and SNEGSKA (reference sequence). This CDR3 comprises 16 residues. The V and J ends lost 3 bases and 2 bases, in that order; junction bases with no gene match: 7. The CDR3 DNA reads TGCAGTGCTAGCCGGGACAGGGGGCGGGAGAACTATGGCTACACCTTC. Protein: CSASRDRGRENYGYTF.

This clonotype was found many times. The rearrangement uses TRBV7-2 and TRBJ2-3, with a weak D call TRBD2 (5 bases). The CDR3 spans 15 residues. Germline loops: CDR1 SGHTA, CDR2 FQGNSA. V lost 1 base and J 1 base, leaving 9 bases between the germline ends. Here the CDR3 reads CASSLVGERTDTQYF. CDR3 sequence (DNA): TGTGCCAGCAGCTTAGTCGGGGAACGCACAGATACGCAGTATTTT.

The table lists this clonotype with many counts. The gene calls are TRBV7-8 and TRBJ1-3, with TRBD1 as a possible D gene (6 bases). V dropped 8 bases and J dropped 2 bases, with 13 bases sitting between them. CDR3 length: 14 residues. Germline V gives CDR1 SGHVS, CDR2 FQNEAQ. This chain's CDR3 is CASHLGATGNTIYF. The CDR3, as DNA: TGTGCCAGCCACTTGGGGGCGACTGGAAACACCATATATTTT.

Many counts were recorded for this clonotype. V is TRBV2 and J is TRBJ2-3; 7 nucleotides agree with TRBD2. The CDR3 runs 13 residues. The germline CDR1 and CDR2 sequences are SNHLY and FYNNEI. V shed 8 bases, J shed 1 base, and the junction held 3 bases outside the gene matches. In DNA form, the CDR3 reads TGTGCCAGCGAGCGGGATGGCACAGATACGCAGTATTTT. This encodes CASERDGTDTQYF.

The sample holds many counts of this clonotype. The chain links TRBV20-1 to TRBJ2-7, with TRBD1 matching over 8 bases. Trimming at V came to 6 bases and at J to 3 bases, leaving 7 bases not matched to a gene. CDR1 is DFQATT and CDR2 is SNEGSKA in the germline V gene (reference sequence). CDR3 length equals 13 residues. The CDR3 loop reads CSARTGMGYEQYF. DNA for the CDR3: TGCAGTGCCCGGACAGGGATGGGCTACGAGCAGTACTTC.

Worth noting for this clonotype: This CDR3 fails to terminate in the conserved phenylalanine or tryptophan, so it likely reflects a read error. The chain links TRBV2 to TRBJ2-1, with TRBD1 matching over 8 bases. There are 14 residues in the CDR3. Germline trimming cut 3 bases from V and 2 bases from J; bases unmatched to any gene: 0. CDR1 and CDR2 from the germline V gene are SNHLY and FYNNEI. CDR3 protein: CASSETGAYNEQFS. The CDR3 DNA follows: TGTGCCAGCAGTGAGACAGGGGCCTACAATGAGCAGTTCTCC.

The table lists this clonotype with many counts. The V and J genes are TRBV2 and TRBJ2-4, with D perhaps given as TRBD1 or TRBD2 (7 bases each). Germline-derived CDR1 and CDR2 are SNHLY and FYNNEI. This CDR3 has 14 amino acids. V was pared by 6 bases and J by 7 bases, with 16 bases between. CDR3 in DNA: TGTGCCAGCAGCACGGGGGGACAGTATAACATTCAGTACTTC. This sequence encodes CASSTGGQYNIQYF.

This clonotype was recorded at least ten times. The genes are TRBV28 and TRBJ2-2; 9 bases match TRBD1. Germline V gene sequence: CDR1 MDHEN, CDR2 SYDVKM. The CDR3 extends over 16 amino acids. The V segment lost 3 bases and the J segment 6 bases; nucleotides outside the gene matches: 8. CDR3 protein: CASSFLTGGAAGELFF. The CDR3, as DNA: TGTGCCAGCAGTTTCCTAACAGGGGGCGCGGCCGGGGAGCTGTTTTTT.

In regard to this clonotype: A much larger clone differs by one base, so this may be a read error. The chain couples TRBV2 to TRBJ1-5; D remains unclear. The CDR3 has 12 amino acids. V dropped 7 bases and J dropped 0 bases, with 4 bases sitting between them. From germline, CDR1 is SNHLY and CDR2 FYNNEI. The CDR3 loop is CASKDSNQPQHF. Here the CDR3 DNA reads TGTGCCAGCAAGGATAGCAATCAGCCCCAGCATTTT.

Many counts were recorded for this clonotype. The chain is built from TRBV5-1 and TRBJ2-3; 8 positions match TRBD1. CDR1 and CDR2 from the germline V gene are SGHRS and YFSETQ. The CDR3 is 15 amino acids. After removal of 2 bases from V and 4 bases from J, the junction contained 6 bases not matched to a gene. As DNA, the CDR3 is TGCGCCAGCAGCTTCGGACAGGGCGTCGCAGATACGCAGTATTTT. Amino acid sequence: CASSFGQGVADTQYF.

This clonotype was detected ten times or more. The chain couples TRBV7-2 to TRBJ1-5; the D gene is possibly TRBD1 (5 bases). The germline V gene has CDR1 SGHTA and CDR2 FQGNSA. Trimming removed 4 bases from V and 2 bases from J, with 12 bases in between. The CDR3 runs to 15 residues. The CDR3 DNA sequence: TGTGCCAGCAGCTGGTATCAGGGAGGCAATCAGCCCCAGCATTTT. As protein: CASSWYQGGNQPQHF. Full variable domain (remainder filled in from reference TRBV7-2 and TRBJ1-5): GAGVSQSPSNKVTEKGKDVELRCDPISGHTALYWYRQSLGQGLEFLIYFQGNSAPDKSGLPSDRFSAERTGGSVSTLTIQRTQQEDSAVYLCASSWYQGGNQPQHFGDGTRLSIL.

This clonotype was found a few times. The chain carries TRBV20-1 and TRBJ2-5, with 9 bases fitting TRBD2. V lost 6 bases and J lost 2; bases outside the gene matches: 7. The CDR3 is 14 residues long. Germline CDR1 and CDR2: DFQATT and SNEGSKA (reference sequence). The CDR3 region has the DNA TGCAGTGCGGCGGGGGGGGGGACTCAAGAGACCCAGTACTTC. It codes for CSAAGGGTQETQYF.

The chain employs TRBV6-1 and TRBJ1-6; TRBD1 matches at 8 bases. This CDR3 has 15 amino acids. CDR1 MNHNS and CDR2 SASEGT come from the germline V gene. V dropped 6 bases and J dropped 7; count of bases not matched to a gene: 8. The CDR3 protein is CASRGTGGPNSPLHF. The CDR3 bases are TGTGCCAGCAGGGGGACAGGTGGGCCGAATTCACCCCTCCACTTT.

This clonotype has at least ten counts. The V gene is TRBV2, the J gene TRBJ2-4; 8 bases map to TRBD2. The CDR3 consists of 16 residues. The V segment lost 4 bases and the J segment 3 bases; nucleotides outside the gene matches: 8. Germline V gene data show CDR1 as SNHLY and CDR2 as FYNNEI. In nucleotides, the CDR3 is TGTGCCAGCAGTGGAGGCCGGGAGGGATTCAAAAACATTCAGTACTTC. Its protein is CASSGGREGFKNIQYF. Complete variable domain (other parts from reference TRBV2 and TRBJ2-4): EPEVTQTPSHQVTQMGQEVILRCVPISNHLYFYWYRQILGQKVEFLVSFYNNEISEKSEIFDDQFSVERPDGSNFTLKIRSTKLEDSAMYFCASSGGREGFKNIQYFGAGTRLSVL.

This clonotype was counted at least ten times. The chain is built from TRBV12-3 or TRBV12-4 and TRBJ1-2, with D maybe TRBD1 (6 bases). V dropped 1 base and J dropped 4 bases, with 13 bases sitting between them. The CDR3 has 15 residues. The CDR3 nucleotides read TGTGCCAGCAGTTTAGTCAGGGGTTGGGGCTATGGCTACACCTTC. This codes for CASSLVRGWGYGYTF.

This clonotype was counted ten times or more. CDR3 coding DNA: TGTGCCAGCAGTTTAGCCCCGGGACTAAACACCGGGGAGCTGTTTTTT. Translated: CASSLAPGLNTGELFF. The chain uses TRBV28 and TRBJ2-2; 7 bases are a match to TRBD2. The V segment lost 2 bases and the J segment 2 bases; nucleotides outside the gene matches: 5. Germline V CDR1 and CDR2: MDHEN, SYDVKM. This CDR3 is built from 16 residues. Looking up the rest from reference TRBV28 and TRBJ2-2 gives the full variable domain: DVKVTQSSRYLVKRTGEKVFLECVQDMDHENMFWYRQDPGLGLRLIYFSYDVKMKEKGDIPEGYSVSREKKERFSLILESASTNQTSMYLCASSLAPGLNTGELFFGEGSRLTVL.

CDR3 residues: CASRSGGLEQYF. Here the CDR3 DNA reads TGTGCCAGCAGATCCGGGGGGCTCGAGCAGTACTTC. The chain employs TRBV5-6 and TRBJ2-7; perhaps TRBD2 as D (7 bases). The CDR3 is made up of 12 amino acids. V was cut by 5 bases and J by 6 bases, with 12 bases left in between. Per the germline V gene, CDR1 is SGHDT and CDR2 is YYEEEE.

This clonotype was detected a few times. This sequence joins TRBV28 and TRBJ2-7, with a possible D match to TRBD2 (7 bases). The V gene lost 8 bases and the J gene lost 6 bases, with 14 bases spanning the gap. This CDR3 comprises 12 residues. CDR1 and CDR2 from the germline V gene are MDHEN and SYDVKM. This chain's CDR3 is CASSGRGVEQYF. In DNA form, the CDR3 reads TGTGCCAGCTCGGGGAGGGGGGTCGAGCAGTACTTC.

This clonotype was observed many times. This sequence joins TRBV6-2 or TRBV6-3 and TRBJ1-5; possibly TRBD1 for D (6 bases). The V end was cut by 5 bases, the J end by 6 bases, with 14 bases between. The CDR3 sequence is 14 residues long. Germline V CDR1 and CDR2: MNHEY, SVGEGT. The CDR3 nucleotides read TGTGCCAGCAGTCGAGCAGGGGCGGGTCAGCCCCAGCATTTT. Encoded protein: CASSRAGAGQPQHF.